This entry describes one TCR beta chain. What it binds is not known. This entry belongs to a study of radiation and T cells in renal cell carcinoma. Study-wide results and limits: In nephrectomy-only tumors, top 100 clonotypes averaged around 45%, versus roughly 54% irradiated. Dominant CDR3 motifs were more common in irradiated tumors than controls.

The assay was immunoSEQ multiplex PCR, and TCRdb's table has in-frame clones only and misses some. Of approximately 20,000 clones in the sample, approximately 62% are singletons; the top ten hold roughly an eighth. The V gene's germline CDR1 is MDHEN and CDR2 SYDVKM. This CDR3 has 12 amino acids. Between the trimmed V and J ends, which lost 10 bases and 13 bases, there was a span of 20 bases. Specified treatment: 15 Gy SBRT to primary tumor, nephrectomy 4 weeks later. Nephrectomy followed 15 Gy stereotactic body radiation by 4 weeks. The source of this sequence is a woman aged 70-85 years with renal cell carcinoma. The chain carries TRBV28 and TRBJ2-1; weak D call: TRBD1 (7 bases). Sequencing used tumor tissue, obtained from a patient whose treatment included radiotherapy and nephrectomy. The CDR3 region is CATLTEGTEQFF. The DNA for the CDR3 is TGTGCCACTCTGACGGAGGGGACAGAACAGTTCTTC.